This TCR beta chain is drawn from a study of blood T cell repertoires in COVID-19. The CDR3 is 16 amino acids. V shed 5 bases and J 0 bases; nucleotides not matched to a gene: 5. The germline V gene encodes CDR1 SGHTA and CDR2 FQGNSA. The repertoire was sequenced with immunoSEQ multiplex PCR; TCRdb's copy has only in-frame clones and lacks some. The repertoire holds more than 300,000 clones, about 85% seen once, with approximately 6% in the top ten. The TCR sequence derives from a woman between 25 and 40 years old who had recovered from COVID-19. Sequencing used PBMCs or T cells enriched from blood (not recorded which). J is TRBJ1-4 and V is TRBV7-2; 8 bases align to TRBD1. CDR3 in amino acids: CASSATGGATNEKLFF. The DNA for the CDR3 is TGTGCCAGCAGCGCCACAGGGGGGGCAACTAATGAAAAACTGTTTTTT.